These T cell receptor beta chains were read from a single sample in a study of identical twins. TCRdb re-derived calls from the 5' RACE reads in MiXCR, one entry per CDR3 protein. The table has hundreds of thousands of distinct CDR3 sequences, 8.6% seen once. Separately, the same data were catalogued under a study of yellow fever vaccine responses in identical twins.

Sequenced input: PBMCs. All receptors come from a woman younger than 35 in good health. Both conserved end residues are part of each CDR3. Each record gives: D gene, J gene, clone size, V gene, CDR3 DNA, CDR3 protein. D genes are given only for firm matches. The listing skips clone size in some rows; elsewhere it reads once, few, many or a size class.

>TRBD2|TRBJ2-1|few|TRBV19
TGTGCCAGTGCTCAGATAGCGGGAATTCGGTATGAGCAGTTCTTC
CASAQIAGIRYEQFF
>NA|TRBJ2-4|NA|TRBV5-1
TGCGCCAGCTACGACCCTCCGGGAGCCAAAAACATTCAGTACTTC
CASYDPPGAKNIQYF
>NA|TRBJ2-1|many|TRBV5-1
TGCGCCAGCAGCCAATTGTTGGGGGTCGGGTACAATGAGCAGTTCTTC
CASSQLLGVGYNEQFF
>NA|TRBJ2-5|NA|TRBV4-3
TGCGCCAGCAGCCAAACCCTGGACTCTGATCAAGAGACCCAGTACTTC
CASSQTLDSDQETQYF
>TRBD1|TRBJ1-4|NA|TRBV28
TGTGCCTATCAAACCGGGGGGACAGGGAATGAAAAACTGTTTTTT
CAYQTGGTGNEKLFF
>NA|TRBJ2-7|NA|TRBV5-5
TGTGCCAGCAGTGGGACAGGGGGACTAGCGGCGACCTACGAGCAGTACTTC
CASSGTGGLAATYEQYF
>TRBD2|TRBJ2-1|NA|TRBV27
TGTGCCAGCAAAGGACTAGCGGTCTACAATGAGCAGTTCTTC
CASKGLAVYNEQFF
>NA|TRBJ1-3|few|TRBV7-2
TGTGCCAGCAGCTTAGCGGGGGGAGCTGGAAACACCATATATTTT
CASSLAGGAGNTIYF
>TRBD2|TRBJ2-1|many|TRBV6-1
TGTGCCAGCAGGGACGGGACTAGCGTAAACAATGAGCAGTTCTTC
CASRDGTSVNNEQFF
>TRBD1|TRBJ2-5|few|TRBV18
TGTGCCAGCTCACCACGAGCAGGGGGCGTCGAGACCCAGTACTTC
CASSPRAGGVETQYF
>NA|TRBJ2-7|NA|TRBV20-1
TGCAGTGCTAGAGTGTGGGCAACCTACGAGCAGTACTTC
CSARVWATYEQYF
>NA|TRBJ1-1|few|TRBV2
TGTGCCAGCAGTAAAATGAACACTGAAGCTTTCTTT
CASSKMNTEAFF
>NA|TRBJ1-2|NA|TRBV6-1
TGTGCCAGCACCAACGGGAACACTTGGATGAACTATGGCTACACCTTC
CASTNGNTWMNYGYTF
>NA|TRBJ2-2|few|TRBV12-3/TRBV12-4
TGTGCCAGCACCAAAAGGACAGGGAGGGTGGTCGGGGAGCTGTTTTTT
CASTKRTGRVVGELFF
>NA|TRBJ2-7|many|TRBV29-1
TGCAGCGTTGTGGTATCCTCCTACGAGCAGTACTTC
CSVVVSSYEQYF
>NA|TRBJ2-7|many|TRBV20-1
TGCAGTGCTCGGGACACCAATTCCTACGAGCAGTACTTC
CSARDTNSYEQYF
>TRBD2|TRBJ2-7|few|TRBV25-1
TGTGCCAGCAGTGAGTCGGCTAGCGGGAGCTATAACGAGCAGTACTTC
CASSESASGSYNEQYF
>NA|TRBJ2-3|NA|TRBV25-1
TGTGCCAGCAGTGGATATACCCAACTAGCCGGGCCCGGACCTTTCACAGATACGCAGTATTTT
CASSGYTQLAGPGPFTDTQYF
>TRBD2|TRBJ2-3|few|TRBV6-2/TRBV6-3
TGTGCCAGCAGTAATCCGGGACTAGCGGGAGAGGGGGACCTCACAGATACGCAGTATTTT
CASSNPGLAGEGDLTDTQYF
>TRBD2|TRBJ2-1|few|TRBV5-4
TGTGCCAGCAGCTCGGGGACTAGCGGGCTAGTTAACAATGAGCAGTTCTTC
CASSSGTSGLVNNEQFF
>NA|TRBJ2-5|NA|TRBV6-5
TGTGCCAGCAGTTACTCGAGTCCCAACCCGTACCAAGAGACCCAGTACTTC
CASSYSSPNPYQETQYF
>NA|TRBJ2-7|NA|TRBV6-1
TGTGCCAGCGGATGGACCTCCTTGGACGAGCAGTACTTC
CASGWTSLDEQYF
>TRBD1|TRBJ2-4|many|TRBV4-1
TGCGCCAGCAGCACCTTTACCGGGACAGGTTTTTCGGACATTCAGTACTTC
CASSTFTGTGFSDIQYF
>NA|TRBJ2-7|NA|TRBV3-1
TGTGCCAGCAGCCCAAAACCCACCGGGGCCCCGGGATACGGGCAGTACTTC
CASSPKPTGAPGYGQYF
>NA|TRBJ1-5|NA|TRBV20-1
TGCAGTGCTAGAGCAGGCACTGGGGGCAATCAGCCCCAGCATTTT
CSARAGTGGNQPQHF
>TRBD2|TRBJ2-7|NA|TRBV4-1
TGCGCCAGCAGCCTAACTAGCGGAGAAGTGTGGGAGCAGTACTTC
CASSLTSGEVWEQYF
>TRBD2|TRBJ2-3|many|TRBV6-1
TGTGCCAGCAGTCGGCGGGGGCTAGCGGGAGGGAGCACAGATACGCAGTATTTT
CASSRRGLAGGSTDTQYF
>NA|TRBJ1-1|NA|TRBV29-1
TGCAGCGTTGAAGACATGTCTCACACTGAAGCTTTCTTT
CSVEDMSHTEAFF
>NA|TRBJ2-7|NA|TRBV28
TGTGCCAGCAGTTTAGGCACAGAGTTATTCTACGAGCAGTACTTC
CASSLGTELFYEQYF
>NA|TRBJ2-5|NA|TRBV20-1
TGCAGTGCTAGAGATCGGAGCGGAGAGACCCAGTACTTC
CSARDRSGETQYF
>TRBD2|TRBJ2-5|few|TRBV20-1
TGCAGTGCTTACCAGGAGCGGGGGTTAGAGACCCAGTACTTC
CSAYQERGLETQYF
>NA|TRBJ2-7|few|TRBV6-5
TGTGCCAGCAGTTACGATTCCGGGATTTCCTACGAGCAGTACTTC
CASSYDSGISYEQYF
>NA|TRBJ1-6|NA|TRBV7-2
TGTGCCAGCAGCCCAATAGGGTATTCACCCCTCCACTTT
CASSPIGYSPLHF
>TRBD1|TRBJ1-2|many|TRBV7-2
TGTGCCATAGGAGACAGGGAGCACTATGGCTACACCTTC
CAIGDREHYGYTF
>TRBD1|TRBJ1-2|few|TRBV5-1
TGCGCCAGCAGCTTGACAGGGGGCATTTCGAGCTATGGCTACACCTTC
CASSLTGGISSYGYTF
>TRBD2|TRBJ2-1|NA|TRBV5-8
TGTGCCAGCAGCTTGTCGCTAGCGGGGGGCCCTGAGCAGTTCTTC
CASSLSLAGGPEQFF
>NA|TRBJ2-2|NA|TRBV5-6
TGTGCCAGCAGCTTGATGGCCAGGGGAGAGCCCGGGGAGCTGTTTTTT
CASSLMARGEPGELFF
>NA|TRBJ2-7|few|TRBV20-1
TGCAGTGCTAGAGATGATGGGCAGGGAAAGCAGTACTTC
CSARDDGQGKQYF
>NA|TRBJ2-7|NA|TRBV25-1
TGTGCCAGCAGTGAAGAGGGGCGGCGATACGAGCAGTACTTC
CASSEEGRRYEQYF
>TRBD1|TRBJ2-3|few|TRBV29-1
TGCAGCGTTCCGGGACAGGAAAATTCCGGCACAGATACGCAGTATTTT
CSVPGQENSGTDTQYF
>TRBD2|TRBJ2-1|few|TRBV12-3/TRBV12-4
TGTGCCAGCAGTCCCGCTAGCGGGAGGGCCATTAGGTACAATGAGCAGTTCTTC
CASSPASGRAIRYNEQFF
>NA|TRBJ2-3|few|TRBV19
TGTGCTACGGGATACACAGATACGCAGTATTTT
CATGYTDTQYF
>NA|TRBJ1-6|many|TRBV9
TGTGCCAGCAGCGCCCGGGACGATATCTTGAGGCCCCTCCACTTT
CASSARDDILRPLHF
>NA|TRBJ2-1|few|TRBV6-5
TGTGCCAGCAGTACTACAGGGGCGGGGTACAATGAGCAGTTCTTC
CASSTTGAGYNEQFF
>NA|TRBJ2-6|few|TRBV28
TGTGCCAGCAGTCCGGGGTCTAGCTCTGGGGCCAACGTCCTGACTTTC
CASSPGSSSGANVLTF
>TRBD1|TRBJ2-6|NA|TRBV5-1
TGCGCCAGCAGCTTCTGGACAGGGCCCTCTGGGGCCAACGTCCTGACTTTC
CASSFWTGPSGANVLTF
>NA|TRBJ2-6|few|TRBV28
TGTGCCAGCAGGTTCCAGCTCTCTGGGGCCAACGTCCTGACTTTC
CASRFQLSGANVLTF
>NA|TRBJ2-1|few|TRBV4-2
TGTGCCAGCAGCCAAGAGTCGCAGGGGGGTAATGAGCAGTTCTTC
CASSQESQGGNEQFF
>NA|TRBJ2-1|many|TRBV14
TGCGCCAGCAGCCAAGATATTAGGGGCGAGCAGTTCTTC
CASSQDIRGEQFF
>TRBD1|TRBJ2-7|few|TRBV19
TGTGCCAGTAGTATATCGGGACAGCCAACCTACGAGCAGTACTTC
CASSISGQPTYEQYF
>NA|TRBJ1-4|few|TRBV6-1
TGTGCCAGCAGGCAAATGAAGGGGCCTCTTAATGAAAAACTGTTTTTT
CASRQMKGPLNEKLFF
>NA|TRBJ1-2|few|TRBV12-5
TGTGCTAGTGGTTTGGTCGGTTTGGGAAACACTAATGGCTACACCTTC
CASGLVGLGNTNGYTF
>TRBD2|TRBJ2-3|few|TRBV6-2/TRBV6-3
TGTGCCAGCAGTTGGCTAGCGGGAGATAAAAATACGCAGTATTTT
CASSWLAGDKNTQYF